These 27 T cell receptor beta chains were sequenced from one sample in a study of cytotoxic CD8 clonotypes in ibrutinib-treated CLL. Measured with immunoSEQ multiplex PCR; TCRdb has only the in-frame clones, and not every one. Seen here are approximately 210,000 clones, about 72% observed once, and the top ten hold roughly 12%. The sample in question was PBMCs, obtained after 24 months of ibrutinib treatment. The receptor source for this set is a human donor with chronic lymphocytic leukemia.

The chain is built from TRBV5-4 and TRBJ1-1; D ambiguous. This CDR3 has 12 residues. CDR1 SGHNT and CDR2 YYREEE come from the germline V gene (reference sequence). The ends were cut back, 0 bases at V and 14 bases at J, with 14 bases in the middle. The DNA for the CDR3 is TGTGCCAGCAGCTTGGGTTATTCTACCCCCTTCTTT. Translating gives CASSLGYSTPFF. Looking up the rest from reference TRBV5-4 and TRBJ1-1 gives the full variable domain: ETGVTQSPTHLIKTRGQQVTLRCSSQSGHNTVSWYQQALGQGPQFIFQYYREEENGRGNFPPRFSGLQFPNYSSELNVNALELDDSALYLCASSLGYSTPFFGQGTRLTVV.

The chain combines TRBV21-1 with TRBJ2-1; the table's D call TRBD2 went unverified against the DNA. TRBV21-1 is annotated as a pseudogene. The CDR3 loop spans 19 amino acids. CDR3 sequence reads: CASSKHLVEGKESYNEQFF. The CDR3 bases are TGTGCCAGCAGCAAACATTTGGTGGAGGGCAAGGAATCCTACAATGAGCAGTTCTTC.

The gene calls are TRBV5-1 and TRBJ2-7; D is perhaps TRBD1 (7 bases). Germline V CDR1 and CDR2: SGHRS, YFSETQ. The V end was cut by 5 bases, the J end by 0 bases, with 12 bases between. The CDR3 loop spans 14 amino acids. The CDR3: CASRVQGGSYEQYF. CDR3 in DNA: TGCGCCAGCAGGGTCCAGGGGGGCTCCTACGAGCAGTACTTC.

The genes are TRBV11-2 and TRBJ1-4; D perhaps matches TRBD1 (6 bases). This CDR3 has 15 residues. The V end lost 4 bases, the J end lost 8 bases, and 17 bases lay between the germline ends. CDR1 SGHAT and CDR2 FQNNGV come from the germline V gene. CDR3 protein: CASSSEGTIREKLFF. CDR3 DNA sequence: TGTGCCAGCAGCTCCGAAGGGACAATTAGAGAAAAACTGTTTTTT.

This clone was counted a few times. This chain uses TRBV25-1 with TRBJ1-4; TRBD1 is a possible D gene (6 bases). Trimming shortened V by 6 bases and J by 13 bases, and 21 bases separated the two germline ends. The CDR3 runs to 14 residues. The germline gives CDR1 MGHDK, CDR2 SYGVNS. CDR3 nucleotides: TGTGCCAGCAGCCGAACGGGGGCGGGGTTGGGACTGTTTTTT. Amino acid sequence: CASSRTGAGLGLFF.

This clone was observed a few times. This chain connects TRBV7-9 to TRBJ1-2; D ambiguous. V lost 1 base and J 12 bases, leaving 15 bases between the germline ends. Looked up from germline, CDR1 is SEHNR and CDR2 is FQNEAQ (reference sequence). The CDR3 runs to 13 residues. The CDR3 coding sequence is TGTGCCAGCAGCTTAGTTTCTACACCCATGGACACCTTC. This codes for CASSLVSTPMDTF.

The V gene is TRBV7-9, the J gene TRBJ2-1, with 8 bases lining up with TRBD2. CDR1 and CDR2 from the germline V gene are SEHNR and FQNEAQ (reference sequence). There are 12 residues in the CDR3. Losses at the gene ends were 6 bases for V and 15 bases for J; bases not matched to a gene: 10. The CDR3 nucleotides read TGTGCCAGCAGTCCAGGGGAGCGGGAGATGTTCTTC. It yields the protein CASSPGEREMFF.

With regard to this clone: Other DNA sequences in this sample translate to the same CDR3. The V gene is TRBV4-3, the J gene TRBJ2-7, with 9 bases matching TRBD1. CDR1 and CDR2 (germline): LGHNA, YSLEER. The CDR3 length is 14 residues. After removal of 3 bases from V and 2 bases from J, the junction contained 2 bases not matched to a gene. The DNA for the CDR3 is TGCGCCAGCAGCCACAGGACAGGGGCCTACGAGCAGTACTTC. This codes for CASSHRTGAYEQYF.

The chain is built from TRBV5-1 and TRBJ1-5; D uncertain. V dropped 2 bases and J dropped 5 bases, with 8 bases sitting between them. The CDR3 covers 13 residues. The germline gives CDR1 SGHRS, CDR2 YFSETQ. CDR3 residues: CASSFEGDQPQHF. CDR3 sequence (DNA): TGCGCCAGCAGCTTCGAGGGAGATCAGCCCCAGCATTTT.

This clone was seen once. This chain's CDR3 is CASSLDLGTPWQFF. The DNA of the CDR3 is TGTGCCAGCAGCCTAGACTTGGGGACACCTTGGCAGTTCTTC. This chain links TRBV7-2 with TRBJ2-1, with a weak D call TRBD1 (6 bases). The germline V gene has CDR1 SGHTA and CDR2 FQGNSA. Trimming stripped 5 bases from V and 12 bases from J, with 20 bases between. The CDR3 is 14 residues long.

This chain joins TRBV14 and TRBJ2-3; tentative D call: TRBD1 (5 bases). Germline V gene lookup returns CDR1 SGHDN and CDR2 FVKESK. Trimming pared 1 base from V and 0 bases from J, leaving 8 bases between. The CDR3 has 15 amino acids. CDR3 loop: CASSQGTSSTDTQYF. The CDR3 DNA sequence: TGTGCCAGCAGCCAAGGGACAAGTAGCACAGATACGCAGTATTTT.

This sequence joins TRBV2 and TRBJ2-7; the D is unclear. From germline, CDR1 is SNHLY and CDR2 FYNNEI. The V end was cut by 7 bases, the J end by 2 bases, with 15 bases between. This CDR3 comprises 14 residues. In DNA form, the CDR3 reads TGTGCCAGCAATAGGCAGGCCCAGCCCTACGAGCAGTACTTC. Protein product: CASNRQAQPYEQYF.

This chain connects TRBV4-3 to TRBJ1-2; D gene uncertain. This CDR3 comprises 13 residues. V lost 1 base and J 3 bases, leaving 6 bases between the germline ends. Looked up from germline, CDR1 is LGHNA and CDR2 is YSLEER. The CDR3 DNA follows: TGCGCCAGCAGCCAAGGACTTCACTATGGCTACACCTTC. Protein: CASSQGLHYGYTF.

There are a few counts of this clone. The CDR3 spells CASSPWARTDTQYF. As DNA, the CDR3 is TGTGCCAGCAGCCCCTGGGCCCGCACAGATACGCAGTATTTT. The chain is built from TRBV14 and TRBJ2-3; D is unclear. Trimming shortened V by 4 bases and J by 1 base, and 9 bases separated the two germline ends. The CDR3 is 14 residues long. Germline V gene data show CDR1 as SGHDN and CDR2 as FVKESK.

The table lists this clone with a few counts. The chain combines TRBV4-3 with TRBJ1-4; possible D gene TRBD1, 5 bases. V shed 0 bases and J shed 5 bases, with 10 bases lying between them. Per germline, CDR1 LGHNA and CDR2 YSLEER. The CDR3 has 15 residues. The chain's CDR3 is CASSQDRGRNEKLFF. The CDR3 DNA reads as TGCGCCAGCAGCCAAGATAGGGGAAGGAATGAAAAACTGTTTTTT.

Of note for this clone: A junction boundary mismatches the germline segment, possibly from a read error. The rearrangement uses TRBV7-6 and TRBJ2-1; no clear D gene. Germline V lookup: CDR1 SGHVS, CDR2 FNYEAQ. The CDR3 runs 13 residues. The CDR3 DNA reads as TGTGCCAGCAGCTTATTGGCTTCGGGCGAGCGGTTCTTC. It codes for CASSLLASGERFF.

The chain uses TRBV5-4 and TRBJ2-1; possibly TRBD1 for D (6 bases). Germline assignment: CDR1 SGHNT and CDR2 YYREEE (reference sequence). V was pared by 3 bases and J by 5 bases, with 18 bases between. The CDR3 loop spans 16 amino acids. CDR3 DNA: TGTGCCAGCAGCTCCCTGTCGGGGACAAGAGACAATGAGCAGTTCTTC. Translating it yields CASSSLSGTRDNEQFF.

This chain joins TRBV2 and TRBJ1-5; TRBD1 matches at 7 bases. CDR3 length equals 14 residues. V dropped 7 bases and J dropped 1; count of bases not matched to a gene: 4. Germline CDR1 SNHLY, CDR2 FYNNEI. CDR3 residues: CASIGRGSNQPQHF. CDR3 coding DNA: TGTGCCAGCATTGGCAGGGGGAGCAATCAGCCCCAGCATTTT.

This clone was observed a handful of times. The chain is built from TRBV7-3 and TRBJ1-2; possibly TRBD1 for D (5 bases). Trimming stripped 3 bases from V and 8 bases from J, with 13 bases between. Looked up from germline, CDR1 is SGHTA and CDR2 is FQGTGA. CDR3 size: 13 residues. The CDR3 protein is CASSFEGVRGYTF. DNA of the CDR3: TGTGCCAGCAGCTTCGAAGGGGTGCGGGGCTACACCTTC.

This clone has only one observation. This rearrangement joins TRBV10-3 to TRBJ2-7; D gene ambiguous. The CDR3 spans 15 residues. V was trimmed by 3 bases and J by 5 bases, leaving 17 bases between them. Germline V gives CDR1 ENHRY, CDR2 SYGVKD. CDR3 sequence (DNA): TGTGCCATCAGTGACGCGGTGGCTAGTGTTGACGAGCAGTACTTC. It specifies CAISDAVASVDEQYF.

This clone was observed once. The J gene is TRBJ1-2, the V gene TRBV11-2; D is ambiguous. CDR3 length: 16 residues. With 0 bases removed from V and 3 bases from J, the gap between germline ends came to 14 bases. The V gene's germline CDR1 is SGHAT and CDR2 FQNNGV. CDR3: CASSLEGGLLDYGYTF. The CDR3 DNA follows: TGTGCCAGCAGCTTAGAAGGCGGACTCCTTGACTATGGCTACACCTTC. Using reference TRBV11-2 and TRBJ1-2 for the parts outside the CDR3, the full variable domain is EAGVAQSPRYKIIEKRQSVAFWCNPISGHATLYWYQQILGQGPKLLIQFQNNGVVDDSQLPKDRFSAERLKGVDSTLKIQPAKLEDSAVYLCASSLEGGLLDYGYTFGSGTRLTVV.

The V call is TRBV5-4, the J call TRBJ1-1; D gene ambiguous. V was cut by 0 bases and J by 2 bases, with 5 bases left in between. The CDR3 covers 13 residues. Germline V CDR1 and CDR2: SGHNT, YYREEE (reference sequence). In nucleotides, the CDR3 is TGTGCCAGCAGCTTGGTCGTCAACACTGAAGCTTTCTTT. As protein: CASSLVVNTEAFF.

This clone was found once. The chain couples TRBV28 to TRBJ2-5; tentatively, D is TRBD2 (6 bases). The germline V gene encodes CDR1 MDHEN and CDR2 SYDVKM. The CDR3 contains 15 residues. Trimming left V 4 bases short and J 2 bases short, with 14 bases between. The CDR3 DNA reads TGTGCCAGCAGTTACCTCCCTAGCGTTCAAGAGACCCAGTACTTC. Its translation is CASSYLPSVQETQYF.

In its sample, this clone was seen a few times. The chain combines TRBV10-3 with TRBJ2-3; D uncertain. V was clipped by 7 bases and J by 6 bases, with 14 bases between them. From germline, CDR1 is ENHRY and CDR2 SYGVKD. The CDR3 spans 13 residues. The CDR3 sequence: CAIKSSGNDTQYF. The DNA of the CDR3 is TGTGCCATCAAGTCCTCTGGGAACGATACGCAGTATTTT.

The genes are TRBV29-1 and TRBJ2-2; 10 nucleotides align to TRBD1. The ends lost 6 bases at V and 8 bases at J; junction bases unmatched: 9. CDR1 is SQVTM, CDR2 ANQGSEA, per germline. The CDR3 covers 14 residues. CDR3 DNA: TGCAGCGTAACCGGGACAGGGGCTTTTGGGGAGCTGTTTTTT. Translating it yields CSVTGTGAFGELFF.

This clone came up a few times. The chain uses TRBV27 and TRBJ1-2, with unresolved D. Trimming removed 5 bases from V and 7 bases from J, with 8 bases in between. The CDR3 spans 11 residues. Per germline, CDR1 MNHEY and CDR2 SMNVEV (reference sequence). CDR3 sequence: CASSNAGGYTF. CDR3 DNA sequence: TGTGCCAGCAGTAACGCAGGTGGCTACACCTTC.

The DNA of the CDR3 is TGTGCCAGCAGCGACAGGACTAGCGGGCGGGGGGTGGAGACCCAGTACTTC. It yields the protein CASSDRTSGRGVETQYF. The chain carries TRBV7-8 and TRBJ2-5; 11 nucleotides match TRBD2. Germline values: CDR1 SGHVS, CDR2 FQNEAQ. V was clipped by 5 bases and J by 5 bases; unmatched bases: 13. The CDR3 runs to 17 residues.